The 5 T cell receptor beta chains in this list originate from one sample, sequenced in a study of OX40 agonist ivuxolimab in advanced cancers. Sequenced by immunoSEQ multiplex PCR; TCRdb stores in-frame clones only, minus some. There are roughly 60,000 clones in the sample; more than 75% occur only once, and less than 5.5% lies in the top ten. The sequences come from CD4+ or CD8+ T cells sorted from blood, collected in a trial of the OX40 agonist ivuxolimab. These TCRs come from an adult with an advanced solid tumor such as melanoma, head and neck, liver or kidney cancer.

This rearrangement joins TRBV7-3 to TRBJ2-7, with D perhaps matching TRBD1 (6 bases). With 5 bases removed from V and 5 bases from J, the gap between germline ends came to 13 bases. CDR3 length equals 13 residues. Germline assignment: CDR1 SGHTA and CDR2 FQGTGA. CDR3 nucleotides: TGTGCCAGCAGCCGTAGCAGGGGAAACGAGCAGTACTTC. It yields the protein CASSRSRGNEQYF.

The chain couples TRBV18 to TRBJ1-1; 7 bases match TRBD1. Germline CDR1 and CDR2: KGHSH and LQKENI. With 6 bases clipped from V and 3 bases from J, the junction kept 7 bases outside the gene matches. CDR3 length equals 14 residues. Here the CDR3 reads CASSRLRGDTEAFF. Here the CDR3 DNA reads TGTGCCAGCTCGCGACTCAGGGGGGACACTGAAGCTTTCTTT.

The J gene is TRBJ2-7, the V gene TRBV27; a possible D gene is TRBD1 (5 bases). CDR1 is MNHEY, CDR2 SMNVEV, per germline (reference sequence). The CDR3 has 16 residues. V lost 4 bases, J lost 6 bases, and 22 bases lay in between. The CDR3 nucleotides read TGTGCCAGCAGTTCCTATCCAGGGTTTAGGGATGGCGAGCAGTACTTC. It specifies CASSSYPGFRDGEQYF.

The chain combines TRBV5-5 with TRBJ2-5; a possible D gene is TRBD1 (6 bases). Germline V gene sequence: CDR1 SGHKS, CDR2 YYEKEE (reference sequence). The V end was cut by 4 bases, the J end by 1 base, with 11 bases between. This CDR3 comprises 14 residues. CDR3 protein: CASSAWTAQETQYF. The CDR3 DNA reads as TGTGCCAGCAGCGCCTGGACAGCCCAAGAGACCCAGTACTTC.

The chain employs TRBV5-1 and TRBJ2-1; 12 positions agree with TRBD2. The germline CDR1 and CDR2 sequences are SGHRS and YFSETQ. J was trimmed by 7 bases and V by 0 bases; bases with no gene match: 8. The CDR3 runs 17 residues. The CDR3 sequence: CASSLVASGRARNEQFF. The DNA for the CDR3 is TGCGCCAGCAGCTTGGTGGCTAGCGGGAGGGCTCGAAATGAGCAGTTCTTC.